Reported below is one T cell receptor (beta chain). The antigen it binds to is not known. No base quality values were provided; no much bigger clone lies one nucleotide off. The sample belongs to a study of blood T cells in healthy people across ages (dated by TCRdb to between 2015 and 2016). Some background on the complete study: In model experiments, template switching captured about one uniquely barcoded TCR beta cDNA molecule for every two T cells. To avoid experimental bias, donors of different ages were spread randomly across the sequencing lanes. The study measured age-related changes in TCR beta repertoire diversity using deep sequencing normalized with unique cDNA molecular identifiers. The donors were divided into four age groups: young (average around 15 years), middle-aged (roughly 42), aged (62) and long-lived (82). For two donors (one aged 18 to 29 and one aged 80 or older), the study analyzed two additional independent replicas of 1 million unique cDNA reads from the same blood draw.

The 39 donors, aged 6 to 90 years, were systemically healthy Caucasian individuals from Russia. About 10 milliliters of peripheral blood were collected from each donor into EDTA-treated Vacutainer tubes. Ficoll-Paque density-gradient centrifugation was used to isolate PBMCs, with at least 6.5 million obtained per sample. Total RNA was extracted from PBMCs with Trizol reagent, with at least 6 micrograms obtained per sample. Naive CD45RAhigh/CD27high T cell percentages were measured by flow cytometry on a PBMC aliquot from every donor. General conclusions and limits of the study: Estimates of total diversity from one million sequenced T cells were regarded as lower bounds and underestimates. Donor CMV infection status was unknown, potentially confounding age-related changes in expanded clonotypes. Observed TCR beta diversity per million T cells fell roughly linearly with age, and a significant reduction was already apparent by age roughly 40. Compared with the aged group, more naive CD4+ T cells, fewer expanded clones and increased TCR diversity were shown by the long-lived group, suggesting age selection. Bulk unsorted PBMC profiling prevented conclusive comparison of naive and antigen-experienced compartments. A strong correlation was found between observed TCR beta diversity and the percentage of naive T cells measured by flow cytometry.

The library was built by means of 5' RACE. These reads were obtained on an Illumina HiSeq 2500. A second PCR of about 6 to 12 cycles was run with a J-beta primer mix and a sample-barcoded 5' primer. Each TCR beta cDNA molecule received a unique molecular identifier from a template-switch 5' adaptor carrying 12 random nucleotides. Each sample yielded at least 2.5 million CDR3-containing paired-end reads. All of the RNA was converted into first-strand cDNA using the Mint cDNA synthesis kit, with a TRBC-specific oligonucleotide serving as the primer. After uracil-DNA glycosylase treatment, a first 18-cycle PCR used universal primers M1SS and BC2_uni_R on all cDNA. The study's own analysis went as follows. Each sample was normalized by randomly selecting 1 million high-quality reads, each carrying a distinct molecular identifier. Reads with shared molecular identifiers were discarded instead of being binned into consensus sequences. MiTCR, with a Q25 quality threshold and the strictest error-elimination algorithm, was used for CDR3 identification, clonotype clustering and error correction. A nonparametric unseen species model with Euler transformation was used to estimate lower-bound total TCR beta diversity. The raw public reads went through TCRdb reprocessing: fastp at Q25, MiXCR clone calling, in-frame beta chains kept. Each record represents a unique CDR3 protein, reported with the most common genes and DNA among its rows. The authors' filters were not applied to this entry. Present in this sample are 1,300,000 or so distinct CDR3 sequences, almost 60% of which were seen just once. The ten top clones hold over 5% of the sample.

The germline V gene (reference sequence) specifies WNHNN as CDR1 and SYGVQD as CDR2. There are 15 amino acids in the CDR3, from cysteine to phenylalanine inclusive. The CDR3 DNA has 45 bases and is translated from base 1. Trimming leaves V shorter by 0 bases and J shorter by 3 bases, with the junction holding 0 bases beyond the gene matches. This chain is built from TRBV10-1 and TRBJ2-1; a stretch of 9 junction bases matches TRBD2. The clonotype originates from a man between 18 and 35 years old in good health. What was sequenced was blood. The nucleotide sequence reads TGCGCCAGCAGTGAGTCAGCGGGAGGCTACAATGAGCAGTTCTTC. Translation gives CASSESAGGYNEQFF.